What follows is one T cell receptor (beta chain) and its context. The sample is drawn from a study of control samples from healthy donors and cancer patients. Assay used: immunoSEQ multiplex PCR; TCRdb lists only in-frame clones, some missing. The sample shows approximately 97,000 clones, roughly 90% of them seen only once. V lost 10 bases, J lost 4 bases, and 8 bases lay in between. The CDR3 runs 10 residues. The chain uses TRBV12-3 or TRBV12-4 and TRBJ2-7; no reliable D call. Sequencing input: blood. This TCR came from a human donor in good health. The donor label of this sample is uncertain. The CDR3 nucleotides are TGTGCCATCGGGCCTTACGAGCAGTACGTC. This codes for CAIGPYEQYV.